Below, 18 T cell receptor beta chains from the same sample are listed, as sequenced in a study of cytotoxic CD8 clonotypes in ibrutinib-treated CLL. The assay was immunoSEQ multiplex PCR, and TCRdb's table has in-frame clones only and misses some. Of 90,000 to 95,000 clones in the sample, 70% to 80% are singletons; the top ten hold around 24%. The sample here was PBMCs, taken after 24 months of ibrutinib treatment. All receptors derive from a human donor with chronic lymphocytic leukemia.

A single count supports this clone. The rearrangement joins TRBV13 to TRBJ2-3; TRBD2 agrees at 10 bases. Germline V gene lookup returns CDR1 PRHDT and CDR2 FYEKMQ (reference sequence). The CDR3 loop spans 16 amino acids. V was clipped by 5 bases and J by 0 bases; unmatched bases: 5. The CDR3 loop is CASSRLAGSSTDTQYF. Here the CDR3 DNA reads TGTGCCAGCAGCAGACTAGCGGGCTCTAGCACAGATACGCAGTATTTT. The complete variable domain, with remaining parts taken from reference TRBV13 and TRBJ2-3, reads AAGVIQSPRHLIKEKRETATLKCYPIPRHDTVYWYQQGPGQDPQFLISFYEKMQSDKGSIPDRFSAQQFSDYHSELNMSSLELGDSALYFCASSRLAGSSTDTQYFGPGTRLTVL.

This chain uses TRBV27 with TRBJ2-3; 14 bases are shared with TRBD2. Trimming took 3 bases from V and 5 from J; bases not matched to a gene: 4. The V gene's germline CDR1 is MNHEY and CDR2 SMNVEV (reference sequence). This CDR3 region has 16 residues. CDR3: CASSLLGTSGRDTQYF. The CDR3 nucleotides read TGTGCCAGCAGTTTGCTGGGGACTAGCGGGAGAGATACGCAGTATTTT.

The chain combines TRBV6-1 with TRBJ2-7; D may correspond to TRBD1 or TRBD2 (5 bases each). The ends were cut back, 4 bases at V and 6 bases at J, with 19 bases in the middle. The CDR3 spans 15 residues. Germline V CDR1 and CDR2: MNHNS, SASEGT. The DNA of the CDR3 is TGTGCCAGCAGTGTACAAAGGACGGGACGACCCGAGCAGTACTTC. It codes for CASSVQRTGRPEQYF.

Written as DNA, the CDR3 is TGTGCCTGCCGACAGGGGGTCTCTGGAAACACCATATATTTT. Translation gives CACRQGVSGNTIYF. The V call is TRBV30, the J call TRBJ1-3; 9 bases are shared with TRBD1. Germline assignment: CDR1 GTSNPN and CDR2 SVGIG (reference sequence). Germline trimming cut 6 bases from V and 0 bases from J; bases unmatched to any gene: 3. The length of the CDR3 is 14 residues.

The rearrangement uses TRBV5-1 and TRBJ2-2; D gene uncertain. The CDR3 is made up of 15 amino acids. Germline CDR1 is SGHRS and CDR2 is YFSETQ. V was trimmed by 1 base and J by 1 base, leaving 8 bases between them. CDR3 amino acids: CASSLNPRNTGELFF. CDR3 DNA sequence: TGCGCCAGCAGCTTGAACCCTCGGAACACCGGGGAGCTGTTTTTT.

The rearrangement uses TRBV5-4 and TRBJ2-2, with 7 bases that match TRBD2. V was pared by 4 bases and J by 0 bases, with 3 bases of the junction left unmatched. The CDR3 extends over 15 amino acids. The germline gives CDR1 SGHNT, CDR2 YYREEE (reference sequence). Here the CDR3 reads CASSISGTNTGELFF. The CDR3 bases are TGTGCCAGCAGCATAAGCGGGACGAACACCGGGGAGCTGTTTTTT.

This sequence joins TRBV7-9 and TRBJ1-2; D remains ambiguous. V was clipped by 5 bases and J by 2 bases, with 6 bases between them. CDR3 length: 12 amino acids. CDR1 is SEHNR, CDR2 FQNEAQ, per germline (reference sequence). CDR3 amino acids: CASSLENYGYTF. For the CDR3, the DNA is TGTGCCAGCAGCCTGGAGAACTATGGCTACACCTTC.

The chain's CDR3 is CASSLAGSGTTNEQFF. As DNA, the CDR3 is TGTGCCAGCAGTCTGGCGGGGAGCGGGACAACAAATGAGCAGTTCTTC. The chain employs TRBV2 and TRBJ2-1, with D possibly being TRBD2 (7 bases). The CDR3 has 16 amino acids. From germline, CDR1 is SNHLY and CDR2 FYNNEI. Trimming left V 5 bases short and J 7 bases short, with 21 bases between.

The chain uses TRBV6-4 and TRBJ2-6, with TRBD1 matching over 7 bases. With 4 bases clipped from V and 4 bases from J, the junction kept 4 bases outside the gene matches. From germline, CDR1 is MRHNA and CDR2 SNTAGT. The CDR3 has 15 residues. CDR3 region: CASSVTGSGANVLTF. CDR3 DNA sequence: TGTGCCAGCAGTGTGACAGGGTCAGGGGCCAACGTCCTGACTTTC.

The rearrangement uses TRBV5-1 and TRBJ1-5; 7 bases map to TRBD1. Germline V gene lookup returns CDR1 SGHRS and CDR2 YFSETQ. This CDR3 has 14 residues. V shed 0 bases and J 6 bases; nucleotides not matched to a gene: 3. CDR3 DNA: TGCGCCAGCAGCTTGGGAGGGGGCCCTCAGCCCCAGCATTTT. It encodes CASSLGGGPQPQHF.

The count of this clone is one. This chain links TRBV4-1 with TRBJ1-1; 8 bases are a match to TRBD1. CDR1 and CDR2 from the germline V gene are MGHRA and YSYEKL. J was trimmed by 5 bases and V by 5 bases; bases with no gene match: 7. The CDR3 is 14 residues long. The CDR3 spells CASSFDRGRTEAFF. DNA for the CDR3: TGCGCCAGCAGCTTCGACAGGGGTCGGACTGAAGCTTTCTTT.

J is TRBJ1-6 and V is TRBV4-1; no firm D call. Trimming shortened V by 3 bases and J by 3 bases, and 6 bases separated the two germline ends. The CDR3 has 14 amino acids. Germline V gives CDR1 MGHRA, CDR2 YSYEKL. The CDR3 loop is CASSQGLYNSPLHF. In DNA form, the CDR3 reads TGCGCCAGCAGCCAGGGCCTCTATAATTCACCCCTCCACTTT.

The chain recombines TRBV5-1 with TRBJ2-5; TRBD2 might be the D (7 bases). Trimming pared 8 bases from V and 2 bases from J, leaving 22 bases between. CDR1 and CDR2 from the germline V gene are SGHRS and YFSETQ. CDR3 size: 16 residues. The CDR3 DNA is TGCGCCAGTAGAATCGCGGGGGCCGGTGCTCAAGAGACCCAGTACTTC. This encodes CASRIAGAGAQETQYF.

V and J are TRBV5-1 and TRBJ2-7, with D possibly matching TRBD1 (5 bases). This CDR3 comprises 13 residues. V lost 4 bases, J lost 4 bases, and 12 bases lay in between. Germline values: CDR1 SGHRS, CDR2 YFSETQ. CDR3 sequence (DNA): TGCGCCAGCAGCCCTGTAGGGGTATACGAGCAGTACTTC. It translates to CASSPVGVYEQYF.

The chain is built from TRBV28 and TRBJ1-5, with a possible D match to TRBD1 (5 bases). V was shortened by 6 bases and J by 4 bases, with 16 bases between the two germline ends. Germline assignment: CDR1 MDHEN and CDR2 SYDVKM. The CDR3 is made up of 15 amino acids. The CDR3 nucleotides read TGTGCCAGCAGGCGTGGACAAGGCCAAAATCAGCCCCAGCATTTT. Translation: CASRRGQGQNQPQHF.

The V and J genes are TRBV30 and TRBJ2-3; D unclear. The V end was cut by 4 bases, the J end by 4 bases, with 15 bases between. This CDR3 contains 14 residues. Germline V lookup: CDR1 GTSNPN, CDR2 SVGIG (reference sequence). The CDR3 reads CAWTAPVLADTQYF. CDR3 bases: TGTGCCTGGACCGCCCCCGTTTTAGCAGATACGCAGTATTTT.

This chain joins TRBV19 and TRBJ1-1, with D uncertain. Germline CDR1 and CDR2: LNHDA and SQIVND (reference sequence). Trimming stripped 5 bases from V and 1 base from J, with 11 bases between. The CDR3 is 14 residues long. CDR3 sequence: CASSAQLANTEAFF. The CDR3 region has the DNA TGTGCCAGTAGTGCCCAACTGGCGAACACTGAAGCTTTCTTT. Supplemented by reference TRBV19 and TRBJ1-1, the full variable domain reads DGGITQSPKYLFRKEGQNVTLSCEQNLNHDAMYWYRQDPGQGLRLIYYSQIVNDFQKGDIAEGYSVSREKKESFPLTVTSAQKNPTAFYLCASSAQLANTEAFFGQGTRLTVV.

This rearrangement joins TRBV15 to TRBJ2-1; D gene ambiguous. CDR1 LNHNV and CDR2 YYDKDF come from the germline V gene (reference sequence). The V end was cut by 8 bases, the J end by 4 bases, with 9 bases between. The CDR3 spans 12 residues. The CDR3 DNA reads as TGTGCCACCCTTGGCGGTTACAATGAGCAGTTCTTC. Encoded protein: CATLGGYNEQFF.